The 32 T cell receptor beta chains reported below all come from one sample, sequenced in a study of cytomegalovirus exposure and HLA in healthy donors. The PCR ran on 60 Vbeta and 13 Jbeta primers. Using immunoSEQ multiplex PCR, the repertoire was profiled, and TCRdb retains in-frame clones only, with some absent. This sample yields about 200,000 clones, of which around 80% are seen a single time; about 1.7% belongs to the top ten. Sequencing was performed on PBMCs. The receptors originated from a man between 45 and 60 years old in good health and CMV-seronegative.

The gene calls are TRBV7-9 and TRBJ2-1; D not certain. V dropped 5 bases and J dropped 4 bases, with 9 bases sitting between them. Germline lookup yields CDR1 SEHNR and CDR2 FQNEAQ (reference sequence). This CDR3 has 13 residues. This chain's CDR3 is CASSERSYNEQFF. CDR3 in DNA: TGTGCCAGCAGCGAGAGGTCGTACAATGAGCAGTTCTTC.

The chain has TRBV6-5 and TRBJ2-5, with TRBD2 matching over 9 bases. After removal of 4 bases from V and 13 bases from J, the junction contained 16 bases not matched to a gene. The CDR3 runs to 15 residues. CDR1 is MNHEY and CDR2 is SVGAGI in the germline V gene. CDR3 sequence reads: CASSSLTSGSGGVYF. CDR3 nucleotide sequence: TGTGCCAGCAGTTCCTTGACTAGCGGATCTGGAGGAGTGTACTTC.

This sequence joins TRBV10-3 and TRBJ2-5; 8 bases match TRBD2. Germline assignment: CDR1 ENHRY and CDR2 SYGVKD. Unmatched junction bases numbered 4, after V lost 0 bases and J lost 4 bases. CDR3 length: 15 amino acids. The CDR3 here is CAISESAAGGETQYF. CDR3 DNA: TGTGCCATCAGTGAGTCGGCCGCGGGAGGAGAGACCCAGTACTTC.

The chain combines TRBV25-1 with TRBJ2-3; D is ambiguous. Trimming cost V 7 bases and J 0 bases, with 11 bases left between them. CDR3 length: 14 amino acids. In germline, CDR1 is MGHDK, CDR2 SYGVNS. The CDR3, as DNA: TGTGCCAGCACCTCAGAATCTAGCACAGATACGCAGTATTTT. This codes for CASTSESSTDTQYF. Full variable domain (remainder filled in from reference TRBV25-1 and TRBJ2-3): EADIYQTPRYLVIGTGKKITLECSQTMGHDKMYWYQQDPGMELHLIHYSYGVNSTEKGDLSSESTVSRIRTEHFPLTLESARPSHTSQYLCASTSESSTDTQYFGPGTRLTVL.

V and J are TRBV15 and TRBJ1-1; TRBD1 might be the D (5 bases). Trimming stripped 0 bases from V and 4 bases from J, with 9 bases between. Per germline, CDR1 LNHNV and CDR2 YYDKDF (reference sequence). CDR3 size: 14 residues. The CDR3 spells CATSRDRDSTEAFF. CDR3 in DNA: TGTGCCACCAGCAGAGATAGAGACAGCACTGAAGCTTTCTTT.

This rearrangement joins TRBV28 to TRBJ2-5; D might be TRBD2 (5 bases). Trimming removed 7 bases from V and 3 bases from J, with 9 bases in between. The germline gives CDR1 MDHEN, CDR2 SYDVKM. The CDR3 totals 12 residues. DNA of the CDR3: TGTGCCAGCAAGAGCGGAAAAGAGACCCAGTACTTC. Translating it yields CASKSGKETQYF.

The genes are TRBV5-6 and TRBJ2-1, with D possibly matching TRBD2 (5 bases). CDR3 length equals 12 residues. Germline loops: CDR1 SGHDT, CDR2 YYEEEE. V gave up 5 bases and J gave up 7 bases, with 10 bases separating them. CDR3 region: CASRGGGNEQFF. The DNA for the CDR3 is TGTGCCAGCAGAGGAGGTGGGAATGAGCAGTTCTTC.

A single count supports this clone. The chain uses TRBV6-1 and TRBJ2-5; 8 bases align to TRBD1. The CDR3 sequence is 15 residues long. V was clipped by 7 bases and J by 2 bases; unmatched bases: 9. Germline values: CDR1 MNHNS, CDR2 SASEGT. The CDR3 reads CASKSRGQGQETQYF. CDR3 DNA sequence: TGTGCCAGCAAAAGCCGAGGACAGGGACAAGAGACCCAGTACTTC.

This sequence joins TRBV7-3 and TRBJ2-6; 11 nucleotides line up with TRBD2. Germline lookup yields CDR1 SGHTA and CDR2 FQGTGA. The V and J ends lost 8 bases and 2 bases, in that order; junction bases with no gene match: 8. This CDR3 has 17 amino acids. The CDR3: CASALLAGVAGANVLTF. The CDR3 coding sequence is TGTGCCAGCGCTTTACTAGCGGGAGTTGCTGGGGCCAACGTCCTGACTTTC.

The chain is built from TRBV4-2 and TRBJ1-5, with D tentatively TRBD1 (5 bases). The V gene's germline CDR1 is LGHNA and CDR2 YNFKEQ. Trimming stripped 2 bases from V and 3 bases from J, with 14 bases between. CDR3 length: 16 amino acids. The CDR3 sequence is CASSQYPGEVNQPQHF. The CDR3 coding sequence is TGTGCCAGCAGCCAATACCCGGGGGAAGTCAATCAGCCCCAGCATTTT.

The rearrangement joins TRBV20-1 to TRBJ2-1; D perhaps matches TRBD2 (6 bases). The CDR3 runs 11 residues. V was clipped by 3 bases and J by 9 bases, with 9 bases between them. CDR1 DFQATT and CDR2 SNEGSKA come from the germline V gene (reference sequence). CDR3 sequence reads: CSASRESEQFF. CDR3 coding DNA: TGCAGTGCTAGCCGGGAGAGTGAGCAGTTCTTC.

The chain combines TRBV5-5 with TRBJ1-1; possible D gene TRBD1, 5 bases. The V and J ends lost 0 bases and 2 bases respectively, with 8 bases between them. The CDR3 runs to 14 residues. The germline V gene has CDR1 SGHKS and CDR2 YYEKEE (reference sequence). CDR3 nucleotide sequence: TGTGCCAGCAGCTTGGCCAGGGTAAACACTGAAGCTTTCTTT. Its protein is CASSLARVNTEAFF.

The chain couples TRBV9 to TRBJ1-2; D is perhaps TRBD1 (5 bases). V was cut by 3 bases and J by 2 bases, with 11 bases left in between. The CDR3 covers 14 residues. Germline values: CDR1 SGDLS, CDR2 YYNGEE. The CDR3 DNA follows: TGTGCCAGCAGCGCTGCACGGACAAACTATGGCTACACCTTC. This sequence encodes CASSAARTNYGYTF.

This clone was counted only a few times. The J gene is TRBJ2-5, the V gene TRBV5-4; weak D call: TRBD2 (6 bases). The germline V gene encodes CDR1 SGHNT and CDR2 YYREEE (reference sequence). This CDR3 is 15 amino acids long. Trimming removed 0 bases from V and 5 bases from J, with 14 bases in between. CDR3 in DNA: TGTGCCAGCAGCTTGGCGTTGCGGGGAGAGGAGACCCAGTACTTC. Residues: CASSLALRGEETQYF. Full variable domain (outside the CDR3, taken from reference TRBV5-4 and TRBJ2-5): ETGVTQSPTHLIKTRGQQVTLRCSSQSGHNTVSWYQQALGQGPQFIFQYYREEENGRGNFPPRFSGLQFPNYSSELNVNALELDDSALYLCASSLALRGEETQYFGPGTRLLVL.

V gene TRBV5-4 combines with J gene TRBJ2-1; 10 bases are shared with TRBD1. V was clipped by 4 bases and J by 4 bases; unmatched bases: 5. Looked up from germline, CDR1 is SGHNT and CDR2 is YYREEE (reference sequence). The CDR3 has 15 residues. CDR3 nucleotide sequence: TGTGCCAGCAGCATTGACAGGGGGCAATACAATGAGCAGTTCTTC. Translated, it gives CASSIDRGQYNEQFF.

The chain joins TRBV28 to TRBJ1-2; TRBD1 matches 10 bases. In germline, CDR1 is MDHEN, CDR2 SYDVKM. The CDR3 is made up of 15 amino acids. The J segment lost 7 bases and the V segment lost 5 bases, leaving 10 bases of the junction unmatched. The CDR3 DNA is TGTGCCAGCAGTCCACCGACAGGGGGCGTCACTGGCTACACCTTC. The encoded protein is CASSPPTGGVTGYTF.

The chain recombines TRBV5-1 with TRBJ2-7; 10 nucleotides line up with TRBD1. The CDR3 contains 13 residues. The germline gives CDR1 SGHRS, CDR2 YFSETQ. With V trimmed by 7 bases and J by 4 bases, 5 bases remained unmatched. In DNA, the CDR3 is TGCGCCAGCGGTGCGGACAGGGGGTACGAGCAGTACTTC. This translates into CASGADRGYEQYF.

The chain employs TRBV7-8 and TRBJ2-5, with TRBD2 identical over 10 bases. Germline trimming cut 5 bases from V and 5 bases from J; bases unmatched to any gene: 14. Germline lookup yields CDR1 SGHVS and CDR2 FQNEAQ. This CDR3 spans 17 amino acids. The CDR3 DNA follows: TGTGCCAGCAGCCTCGTTACTCTAGCGGGAGTTGGCGAGACCCAGTACTTC. Translated, it gives CASSLVTLAGVGETQYF. The full variable domain, with the rest looked up from reference TRBV7-8 and TRBJ2-5, is GAGVSQSPRYKVAKRGQDVALRCDPISGHVSLFWYQQALGQGPEFLTYFQNEAQLDKSGLPSDRFFAERPEGSVSTLKIQRTQQEDSAVYLCASSLVTLAGVGETQYFGPGTRLLVL.

This clone was seen a single time. The junction does not match germline at one end; this may be a read error. The genes are TRBV7-7 and TRBJ2-1; 8 bases match TRBD1. The germline CDR1 and CDR2 sequences are SSHAT and FNYEAQ (reference sequence). The CDR3 runs to 15 residues. CDR3 nucleotides: TGTGCTAGCAGCCCAGGGGGCGAGGGCTACAATGAGCAGTTCTTC. Its translation is CASSPGGEGYNEQFF.

The chain joins TRBV5-1 to TRBJ2-5, with D tentatively TRBD1 (6 bases). Trimming shortened V by 6 bases and J by 4 bases, and 13 bases separated the two germline ends. The CDR3 has 13 residues. CDR1 and CDR2 (germline): SGHRS, YFSETQ. This CDR3 reads CASTLTGRETQYF. In DNA form, the CDR3 reads TGCGCCAGCACCCTGACAGGAAGAGAGACCCAGTACTTC.

In this sample, this clone turned up a few times. Germline is not matched at one junction end, which may reflect a read error. This chain connects TRBV28 to TRBJ2-3; D is unclear. The germline gives CDR1 MDHEN, CDR2 SYDVKM. The CDR3 sequence is 15 residues long. For the CDR3, the DNA is TGTGCCAGCAGTTTAGGCGGAGCCAGCAAAGATACGCAGTATTTT. Translation gives CASSLGGASKDTQYF.

The chain employs TRBV18 and TRBJ1-5; tentative D call: TRBD1 (5 bases). The V and J ends lost 2 bases and 1 base respectively, with 9 bases between them. There are 15 residues in the CDR3. Per germline, CDR1 KGHSH and CDR2 LQKENI. The CDR3 is CASSPVGRSNQPQHF. Here the CDR3 DNA reads TGTGCCAGCTCACCAGTGGGGCGGAGCAATCAGCCCCAGCATTTT.

The chain links TRBV7-7 to TRBJ2-7; maybe TRBD2 (6 bases). With 0 bases removed from V and 5 bases from J, the gap between germline ends came to 8 bases. The CDR3 contains 13 residues. CDR1 and CDR2 from the germline V gene are SSHAT and FNYEAQ (reference sequence). The CDR3 DNA reads TGTGCCAGCAGCTTAGCTTCGGGAGACGAGCAGTACTTC. Translated: CASSLASGDEQYF.

This clone was seen a handful of times. The chain joins TRBV28 to TRBJ2-6, with D hard to call. The CDR3 spans 14 residues. Germline V gene lookup returns CDR1 MDHEN and CDR2 SYDVKM. Trimming removed 1 base at V and 2 bases at J, with 3 bases between. The CDR3 DNA reads as TGTGCCAGCAGTTTATTAACTGGGGCCAACGTCCTGACTTTC. As protein: CASSLLTGANVLTF.

The chain couples TRBV19 to TRBJ2-7; TRBD2 agrees at 9 bases. The CDR3 totals 16 residues. Germline trimming cut 5 bases from V and 0 bases from J; bases unmatched to any gene: 8. CDR1 and CDR2 (germline): LNHDA, SQIVND (reference sequence). CDR3 amino acids: CASSPDSGSRSYEQYF. CDR3 DNA: TGTGCCAGTAGTCCTGATAGCGGGAGCCGCTCCTACGAGCAGTACTTC.

J is TRBJ2-3 and V is TRBV11-2, with D perhaps matching TRBD2 (6 bases). The V gene's germline CDR1 is SGHAT and CDR2 FQNNGV. The CDR3 totals 17 residues. Trimming removed 6 bases at V and 3 bases at J, with 22 bases between. CDR3 in DNA: TGTGCCAGCAGTGGGCGGGGAGCTAGCGCGGGGACAGATACGCAGTATTTT. As protein: CASSGRGASAGTDTQYF.

This chain connects TRBV28 to TRBJ2-7; 7 bases fit TRBD2. The CDR3 runs to 14 residues. In germline, CDR1 is MDHEN, CDR2 SYDVKM. Trimming at V came to 6 bases and at J to 3 bases, leaving 8 bases not matched to a gene. DNA of the CDR3: TGTGCCAGCAGCCTGGGGCTAGCGGTCTACGAGCAGTACTTC. This gives the protein CASSLGLAVYEQYF.

The rearrangement links TRBV5-1 to TRBJ2-3; possibly TRBD2 for D (6 bases). CDR1 and CDR2 (germline): SGHRS, YFSETQ. CDR3 length equals 15 residues. Deletions cut 5 bases from V and 4 bases from J, with 17 bases between. This CDR3 reads CASRDTTRFSDTQYF. CDR3 nucleotide sequence: TGCGCCAGCAGAGATACGACTAGATTCTCAGATACGCAGTATTTT.

The V gene is TRBV28, the J gene TRBJ2-5, with 11 positions matching TRBD2. Germline CDR1 MDHEN, CDR2 SYDVKM. V shed 3 bases and J 6 bases; nucleotides not matched to a gene: 9. This CDR3 spans 16 amino acids. The CDR3 nucleotides read TGTGCCAGCAGTTTGGGGATAGCGGGAGGGCGTCAGACCCAGTACTTC. This gives the protein CASSLGIAGGRQTQYF.

The CDR3 is CASSLYGAYYGYTF. The CDR3 DNA reads TGTGCCAGCAGTTTATATGGGGCCTACTATGGCTACACCTTC. The chain recombines TRBV28 with TRBJ1-2; the D gene is possibly TRBD1 (5 bases). Germline V lookup: CDR1 MDHEN, CDR2 SYDVKM. Deletions cut 1 base from V and 3 bases from J, with 9 bases between. This CDR3 contains 14 residues.

The rearrangement links TRBV19 to TRBJ2-2; 7 nucleotides agree with TRBD2. After removal of 6 bases from V and 1 base from J, the junction contained 5 bases not matched to a gene. This CDR3 has 15 amino acids. CDR1 is LNHDA, CDR2 SQIVND, per germline (reference sequence). The CDR3: CASRGGERNTGELFF. The DNA for the CDR3 is TGTGCCAGTAGGGGAGGGGAAAGGAACACCGGGGAGCTGTTTTTT.

The V call is TRBV9, the J call TRBJ1-2, with 7 bases lining up with TRBD1. This CDR3 comprises 15 residues. Germline V gene sequence: CDR1 SGDLS, CDR2 YYNGEE. V dropped 4 bases and J dropped 1; count of bases not matched to a gene: 7. The CDR3 spells CASSHRQGVNYGYTF. The CDR3 nucleotides are TGTGCCAGCAGCCATCGACAGGGAGTTAACTATGGCTACACCTTC.